This T cell receptor beta chain is from a study of Ad26.COV2.S vaccination and SARS-CoV-2 variants. Worth noting for this clone: Its antigen is unknown.

Study-level findings and limits: Measurement of non-spike TCR breadth gave similar results in vaccine and placebo recipients. Among vaccine recipients, spike-specific TCR breadth exceeded that of placebo recipients.

Measured with immunoSEQ multiplex PCR; TCRdb has only the in-frame clones, and not every one. Of 300,000 to 450,000 clones in the sample, roughly 94% were seen once. The sample here was peripheral blood, taken after recovery from COVID-19. This TCR derives from a human donor who had recovered from COVID-19.

CDR3 region: CASSLGTAGEQYF. The CDR3 DNA reads as TGTGCCAGCAGTCTTGGGACCGCCGGCGAGCAGTACTTC. This sequence joins TRBV6-5 and TRBJ2-7, with D perhaps assigned TRBD1 or TRBD2 (5 bases each). V was shortened by 5 bases and J by 6 bases, with 14 bases between the two germline ends. The CDR3 has 13 amino acids. CDR1 is MNHEY, CDR2 SVGAGI, per germline.